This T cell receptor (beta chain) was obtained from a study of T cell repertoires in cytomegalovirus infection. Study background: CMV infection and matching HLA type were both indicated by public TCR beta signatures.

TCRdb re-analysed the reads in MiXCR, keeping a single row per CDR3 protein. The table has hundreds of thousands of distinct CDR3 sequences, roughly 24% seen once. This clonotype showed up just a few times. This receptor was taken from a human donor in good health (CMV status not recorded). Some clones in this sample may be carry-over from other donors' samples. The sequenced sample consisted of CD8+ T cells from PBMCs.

The CDR3 nucleotides read TGCAGCGTTGAACCCGCCAGCGGGGCCCTCTCCTACAATGAGCAGTTCTTC. Protein: CSVEPASGALSYNEQFF. V gene TRBV29-1 combines with J gene TRBJ2-1, with 7 bases lining up with TRBD2. CDR3 length equals 17 residues. Germline lookup yields CDR1 SQVTM and CDR2 ANQGSEA. Losses at the gene ends were 2 bases for V and 0 bases for J; bases not matched to a gene: 10.